This T cell receptor beta chain comes out of a study of multiple sclerosis patients with progressive multifocal leukoencephalopathy (dated 2019 in TCRdb). For the study in its entirety: Controls were 4 to 6 natalizumab-treated MS patients who did not develop PML, sampled longitudinally. The study examined peripheral T and B cells of MS patients who developed PML (4 under natalizumab, 1 after alemtuzumab) and treated patients who did not. From before therapy, through 6 and 12 months, up to PML onset, two natalizumab-treated patients who later developed PML were tracked longitudinally. The study aimed to detect JC virus-specific or public T-cell expansions arising at the time of PML onset.

Based on the germline V gene, the CDR1 and CDR2 sequences are LGHNA and YSLEER. The CDR3 goes from the cysteine to the phenylalanine over 15 residues. Just the 45-base CDR3 DNA is kept, in frame starting at base 1. Ends trimmed: V by 5 bases, J by 9 bases; bases unmatched to a gene: 13. The immunoSEQ two-step multiplex PCR at survey-level depth was used to amplify TRB CDR3 regions from genomic DNA. Synthetic inline TR CDR3 controls covering all V-J pairings were spiked into each PCR to estimate template counts and remove amplification bias. Reads went through processing to reduce amplification and sequencing bias, and quantification was done against synthetic TR CDR3 analogs. The paper's data handling went like this. In ImmunoSEQ Analyzer, raw data were processed so that out-of-frame sequences and CDR3s with stop codons were removed, with gene names following IMGT nomenclature. Normalized Shannon entropy, defined as 1 minus Pielou's evenness, served as the summary measure of repertoire diversity. Only TRB sequences sharing the V gene, the J gene and the CDR3 were counted as identical. Public PML clonotypes were CDR3s found in two or more PML-onset samples but not found earlier, in controls, or in public databases. Positional CDR3 amino acid composition was analyzed in Skylign with the observed count method. In TCRdb, the immuneACCESS table is reduced to in-frame sequences with V and J assigned. These tables do not hold every clone; where another copy was compared, an unresolved V gene accounts for under half, and the others remain unexplained. V and J calls and clone size are as listed in that table; D and trimming were resolved from the DNA. The sample data list tens of thousands of clones, and about 92% of these were observed just once. The leading ten clones occupy around 1.8% of the sample.

The time point label on this specimen signifies: before natalizumab initiation. All listed patients had previously received interferon beta, and all PML patients were female. Blood samples at T0 were collected prior to the first natalizumab infusion. Ficoll-Hypaque density gradient centrifugation was used to isolate peripheral blood mononuclear cells. Findings and caveats that apply to the study as a whole: In most PML patients, lower normalized Shannon entropy suggested less diverse TRB repertoires, while the natalizumab-treated controls had values close to 1. When PML developed, neither common TRBV or TRBJ gene usage nor preferential TRBV-TRBJ pairings were detected. Because of the small, descriptive cohort, whether findings reflect JC virus infection or general immunocompromise remained unclear. Only peripheral blood was analyzed, although cerebrospinal fluid or brain lymphocytes might be more informative for natalizumab-associated PML. TRB clones above 0.5% frequency appeared only in PML patients, but expanded clones at PML onset were already present before and during natalizumab therapy.

Regarding this clone: No antigen is known for it. No base quality values were provided; no much bigger clone lies one nucleotide off.

Sequenced: PBMCs. The receptor chain draws on TRBV4-3 and TRBJ2-1; TRBD2 aligns with 7 central bases. The receptor was derived from a man aged 25-45 years with multiple sclerosis. The DNA is TGCGCCAGCAGCTTAGCTCCTAGCGGAGGAGGTGAGCAGTTCTTC. Its amino acids are CASSLAPSGGGEQFF.